This TCR beta chain was identified in a study of beta chain features in type 1 diabetes. The study, taken as a whole, reports: Patients with type 1 diabetes carried fewer insertions and had more deletions at their VDJ junctions.

This CDR3 comprises 12 residues. CDR1 and CDR2 (germline): MDHEN, SYDVKM. V shed 6 bases and J 12 bases; nucleotides not matched to a gene: 8. Isolated RNA was reverse transcribed in full, so expressed TCRB transcripts were sequenced. This table comes from immunoSEQ multiplex PCR, and its TCRdb copy is limited to in-frame clones, with some not included. The table records around 290,000 clones, under 8.5% of them present only once. This clone was detected only a few times. Antigen specificity is unknown. The genes are TRBV28 and TRBJ1-1; TRBD1 matches 9 bases. The clonotype originates from a woman aged 18-30 years in good health. The sample was central memory CD4+ T cells from blood. CDR3: CASRLGTGFTFF. CDR3 sequence (DNA): TGTGCCAGCAGGTTGGGGACAGGGTTTACTTTCTTT.